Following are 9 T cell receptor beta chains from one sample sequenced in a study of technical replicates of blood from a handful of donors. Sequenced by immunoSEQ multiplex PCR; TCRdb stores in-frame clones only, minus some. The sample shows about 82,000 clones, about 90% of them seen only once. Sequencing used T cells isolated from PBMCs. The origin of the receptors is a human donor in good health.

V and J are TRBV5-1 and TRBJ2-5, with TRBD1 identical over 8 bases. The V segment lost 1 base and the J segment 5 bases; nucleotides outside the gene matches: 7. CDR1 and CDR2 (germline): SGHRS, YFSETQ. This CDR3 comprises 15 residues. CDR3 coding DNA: TGCGCCAGCAGCTTGCGTGGACAGGGACCCGAGACCCAGTACTTC. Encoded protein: CASSLRGQGPETQYF. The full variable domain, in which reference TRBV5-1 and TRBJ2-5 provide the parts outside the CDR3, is KAGVTQTPRYLIKTRGQQVTLSCSPISGHRSVSWYQQTPGQGLQFLFEYFSETQRNKGNFPGRFSGRQFSNSRSEMNVSTLELGDSALYLCASSLRGQGPETQYFGPGTRLLVL.

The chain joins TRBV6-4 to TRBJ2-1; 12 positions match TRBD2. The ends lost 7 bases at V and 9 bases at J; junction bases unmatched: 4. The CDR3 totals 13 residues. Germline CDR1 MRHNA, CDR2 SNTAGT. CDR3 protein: CASKASGRAEQFF. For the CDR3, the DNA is TGTGCCAGCAAGGCTAGCGGGAGGGCTGAGCAGTTCTTC.

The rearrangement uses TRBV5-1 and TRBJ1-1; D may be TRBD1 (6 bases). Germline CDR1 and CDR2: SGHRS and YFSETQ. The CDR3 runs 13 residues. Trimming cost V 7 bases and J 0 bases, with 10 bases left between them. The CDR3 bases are TGCGCCAGCTCGGACAGACTGAACACTGAAGCTTTCTTT. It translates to CASSDRLNTEAFF.

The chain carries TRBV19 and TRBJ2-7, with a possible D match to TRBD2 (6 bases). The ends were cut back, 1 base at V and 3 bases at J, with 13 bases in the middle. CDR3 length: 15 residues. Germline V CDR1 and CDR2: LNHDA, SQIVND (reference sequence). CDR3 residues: CASSIASSAYYEQYF. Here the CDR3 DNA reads TGTGCCAGTAGTATAGCGTCTAGCGCCTACTACGAGCAGTACTTC.

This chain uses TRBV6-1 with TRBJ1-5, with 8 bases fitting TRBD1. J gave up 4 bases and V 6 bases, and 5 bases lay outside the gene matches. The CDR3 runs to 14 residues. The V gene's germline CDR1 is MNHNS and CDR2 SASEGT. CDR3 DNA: TGTGCCAGCAGAGGACAGGGTCCTAATCAGCCCCAGCATTTT. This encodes CASRGQGPNQPQHF.

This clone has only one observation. CDR3 DNA: TGTGCCAGCAGCCCACAGGGTAATGAGCAGTTCTTC. This codes for CASSPQGNEQFF. V and J are TRBV7-3 and TRBJ2-1; the D gene is possibly TRBD1 (6 bases). Germline-derived CDR1 and CDR2 are SGHTA and FQGTGA. V lost 5 bases to trimming and J lost 7 bases, with 9 bases between them. This CDR3 comprises 12 residues.

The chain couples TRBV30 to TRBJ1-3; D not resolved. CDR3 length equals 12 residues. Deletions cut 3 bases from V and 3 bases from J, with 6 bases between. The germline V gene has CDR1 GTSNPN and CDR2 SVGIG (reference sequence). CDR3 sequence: CAWSVIGNTIYF. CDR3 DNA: TGTGCCTGGAGCGTAATTGGAAACACCATATATTTT.

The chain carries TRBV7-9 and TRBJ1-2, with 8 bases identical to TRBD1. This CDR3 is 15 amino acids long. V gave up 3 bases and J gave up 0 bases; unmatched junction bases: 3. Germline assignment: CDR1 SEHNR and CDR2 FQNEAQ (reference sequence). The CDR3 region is CASSLTGDSNYGYTF. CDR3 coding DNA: TGTGCCAGCAGCTTGACAGGGGATTCTAACTATGGCTACACCTTC.

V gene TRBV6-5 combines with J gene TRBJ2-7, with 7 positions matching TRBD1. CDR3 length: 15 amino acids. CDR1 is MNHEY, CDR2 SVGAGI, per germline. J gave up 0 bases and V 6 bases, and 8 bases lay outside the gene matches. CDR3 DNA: TGTGCCAGCAGGATTGACAGGGATAGCTCCTACGAGCAGTACTTC. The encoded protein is CASRIDRDSSYEQYF.